This T cell receptor (beta chain) was captured by sequencing in a study of cytomegalovirus exposure and HLA in healthy donors. Study details: When 398 donors were genotyped, just over 80% of them were found to fall in the Caucasian-associated ancestry cluster.

The V gene end was trimmed by 3 bases and the J gene end by 1 base; junction bases not matched to a gene: 7. The CDR3 sequence is 16 residues long. Germline loops: CDR1 ENHRY, CDR2 SYGVKD. PCR used 60 Vbeta primers and 13 Jbeta primers. Some clones are missing from TCRdb's copy, which holds only in-frame ones; the method was immunoSEQ multiplex PCR. The repertoire includes approximately 180,000 clones, 75% to 85% of them detected once, and approximately 1.5% sits in the top ten. This sequence joins TRBV10-3 and TRBJ2-7; TRBD2 aligns across 9 bases. The TCR sequence derives from a woman in her thirties in good health and CMV-seropositive. Sequenced sample: PBMCs. CDR3 bases: TGTGCCATCAGTGACCCGGGTAGCGGGGGATCCTACGAGCAGTACTTC. Protein sequence: CAISDPGSGGSYEQYF.